The rows below give T cell receptor beta chains drawn from one sample of a study of STAT5B mutations in CD4+ large granular lymphocyte leukemia. Repertoires were generated with immunoSEQ multiplex PCR, while TCRdb's copy carries only in-frame clones and drops some. The repertoire consists of 24,000 or so clones, with 60% to 80% occurring once and the leading ten covering 8.5% to 10%. Source material: CD4+ T cells from blood buffy coats. The receptors here all came from a human donor in good health. Each CDR3 is given with its conserved first and last residue. Fields, in order: clone size, D gene, J gene, CDR3 length, V gene, CDR3 protein, CDR3 DNA. The D gene is left open where the match is weak. Only part of the rows carry a size: once, few, many, or a class if the clone is expanded.

abundance: .; d_gene: .; j_gene: TRBJ2-7; len: 14; v_gene: TRBV6-1; CDR3aa: CASDQALSSYEQYF; CDR3nt: TGTGCCAGCGATCAGGCCTTGAGCTCCTACGAGCAGTACTTC
abundance: .; d_gene: TRBD2; j_gene: TRBJ2-3; len: 17; v_gene: TRBV15; CDR3aa: CATSSSIGGYGTDTQYF; CDR3nt: TGTGCCACCAGCAGTTCAATCGGGGGGTACGGCACAGATACGCAGTATTTT
abundance: .; d_gene: TRBD1; j_gene: TRBJ1-2; len: 17; v_gene: TRBV11-2; CDR3aa: CASSLATGGPAYYGYTF; CDR3nt: TGTGCCAGCAGCTTAGCGACAGGGGGCCCTGCTTATTATGGCTACACCTTC
abundance: .; d_gene: TRBD2; j_gene: TRBJ2-1; len: 15; v_gene: TRBV19; CDR3aa: CASTLGRGWDDEQFF; CDR3nt: TGTGCCAGTACCCTCGGGAGGGGGTGGGATGATGAGCAGTTCTTC
abundance: .; d_gene: .; j_gene: TRBJ2-5; len: 14; v_gene: TRBV4-2; CDR3aa: CASSQGRAKETQYF; CDR3nt: TGTGCCAGCAGCCAGGGACGAGCGAAAGAGACCCAGTACTTC
abundance: .; d_gene: TRBD1; j_gene: TRBJ2-5; len: 16; v_gene: TRBV5-1; CDR3aa: CASSSGQGSVAETQYF; CDR3nt: TGCGCCAGCAGCTCCGGACAGGGCTCGGTTGCAGAGACCCAGTACTTC
abundance: .; d_gene: TRBD1; j_gene: TRBJ1-1; len: 18; v_gene: TRBV4-3; CDR3aa: CASSLAFGTGYHGDEAFF; CDR3nt: TGCGCCAGCAGCCTAGCTTTCGGGACAGGGTACCACGGAGACGAAGCTTTCTTT
abundance: few; d_gene: .; j_gene: TRBJ2-2; len: 13; v_gene: TRBV29-1; CDR3aa: CSVGQSNTGELFF; CDR3nt: TGCAGCGTTGGCCAGTCGAACACCGGGGAGCTGTTTTTT
abundance: few; d_gene: .; j_gene: TRBJ2-2; len: 11; v_gene: TRBV6-5; CDR3aa: CASKNTGELFF; CDR3nt: TGTGCCAGCAAGAACACCGGGGAGCTGTTTTTT
abundance: .; d_gene: TRBD1; j_gene: TRBJ2-7; len: 13; v_gene: TRBV30; CDR3aa: CAWSTGQGYEQYF; CDR3nt: TGTGCCTGGAGTACGGGACAGGGCTACGAGCAGTACTTC
abundance: .; d_gene: TRBD2; j_gene: TRBJ2-7; len: 12; v_gene: TRBV18; CDR3aa: CASSLAGNEQYF; CDR3nt: TGTGCCAGCTCACTAGCGGGTAACGAGCAGTACTTC
abundance: once; d_gene: TRBD2; j_gene: TRBJ2-5; len: 13; v_gene: TRBV4-1; CDR3aa: CASSRGGMETQYF; CDR3nt: TGCGCCAGCAGCCGGGGGGGAATGGAGACCCAGTACTTC
abundance: few; d_gene: TRBD1; j_gene: TRBJ1-5; len: 18; v_gene: TRBV4-2; CDR3aa: CASSQDLPGQHSNQPQHF; CDR3nt: TGTGCCAGCAGCCAAGATCTCCCGGGACAGCATAGCAATCAGCCCCAGCATTTT
abundance: .; d_gene: TRBD2; j_gene: TRBJ2-1; len: 16; v_gene: TRBV6-4; CDR3aa: CASSDMGLAPYNEQFF; CDR3nt: TGTGCCAGCAGTGACATGGGACTAGCGCCCTACAATGAGCAGTTCTTC
abundance: .; d_gene: .; j_gene: TRBJ1-1; len: 15; v_gene: TRBV6-1; CDR3aa: CASSEGIPGQTEAFF; CDR3nt: TGTGCCAGCAGTGAAGGGATACCGGGTCAAACTGAAGCTTTCTTT
abundance: .; d_gene: TRBD2; j_gene: TRBJ2-5; len: 19; v_gene: TRBV18; CDR3aa: CASSPRGFGLAGVQETQYF; CDR3nt: TGTGCCAGCTCACCGCGCGGTTTTGGACTAGCGGGAGTCCAAGAGACCCAGTACTTC
abundance: few; d_gene: .; j_gene: TRBJ2-5; len: 16; v_gene: TRBV7-9; CDR3aa: CATRVDTSGFSETQYF; CDR3nt: TGTGCCACCCGGGTCGACACTAGTGGGTTTTCGGAGACCCAGTACTTC
abundance: .; d_gene: .; j_gene: TRBJ2-7; len: 15; v_gene: TRBV11-2; CDR3aa: CASSPDTGGPYEQYF; CDR3nt: TGTGCCAGCAGCCCGGACACGGGTGGCCCCTACGAGCAGTACTTC
abundance: few; d_gene: .; j_gene: TRBJ2-2; len: 14; v_gene: TRBV7-3; CDR3aa: CASSLLRETGELFF; CDR3nt: TGTGCCAGCAGCTTACTGAGAGAGACCGGGGAGCTGTTTTTT
abundance: .; d_gene: .; j_gene: TRBJ2-7; len: 13; v_gene: TRBV27; CDR3aa: CASSPGAGYEQYF; CDR3nt: TGTGCCAGCAGTCCGGGGGCGGGATACGAGCAGTACTTC